This entry is about one TCR beta chain. The data originate from a study of CD8+ T cells in alopecia areata. Across the study: The duration of tofacitinib was 6 to 18 months, with 6 months off drug afterward.

The treatment denotes: oral pan-JAK inhibitor, 5-10 mg twice daily. Using a FACSAria, the CD4+ and CD8+ T cells were sorted from the PBMCs. CDR3 length: 17 amino acids. V was clipped by 0 bases and J by 7 bases, with 22 bases between them. Germline assignment: CDR1 LGHNA and CDR2 YSLEER. In each case, RNA was isolated and then reverse transcribed into cDNA as the sequencing template. The method was immunoSEQ multiplex PCR; TCRdb's version includes in-frame clones alone and lacks a portion of them. The sample includes roughly 110,000 clones, 65% to 85% seen only once; the top ten take about 24%. The sequencing here drew on CD8+ T cells sorted from blood, taken at week 24, from a patient treated with tofacitinib. The TCR was taken from a human donor with alopecia areata. V gene TRBV4-3 combines with J gene TRBJ2-7; tentatively, D is TRBD1 (6 bases). The CDR3 here is CASSQDSQGTRNGEQYF. The CDR3 DNA reads TGCGCCAGCAGCCAAGATTCCCAGGGGACCCGAAACGGGGAGCAGTACTTC.